This T cell receptor (beta chain) stems from a study of CD8 T cells in ankylosing spondylitis. Study-level points and caveats: Some motif variants had been reported before (in reactive arthritis synovial fluid and blood). Significant enrichment of disease-linked clones was reportedly seen in matched ankylosing spondylitis synovial fluid.

The table lists this clonotype with many counts. Its antigen is not known. TCRdb called the 5' RACE reads again in MiXCR, with one record for every CDR3 protein. The table records 150,000 to 200,000 distinct CDR3 sequences, roughly 10% of them present only once. This CDR3 is 15 amino acids long. J was trimmed by 0 bases and V by 4 bases; bases with no gene match: 2. Germline CDR1 reads ENHRY; CDR2 reads SYGVKD. V gene TRBV10-3 combines with J gene TRBJ2-1; 8 positions match TRBD2. This clonotype was obtained from a male donor with ankylosing spondylitis or in good health (not recorded which). The specimen was blood, either unsorted or a sorted T cell fraction (not recorded which). The CDR3 DNA follows: TGTGCCATCAGTGTAGCGGGACCCTCCTACAATGAGCAGTTCTTC. Its translation is CAISVAGPSYNEQFF.